This TCR beta chain was documented in a study of cytomegalovirus exposure and HLA in healthy donors. About the research overall: The roughly 700 first-cohort repertoires and the roughly 120 validation repertoires shared the same platform, a later analysis reported.

A note on this clone: Its antigen is not known.

Germline CDR1 SSHAT, CDR2 FNYEAQ (reference sequence). J lost 6 bases, V lost 2 bases, and 2 bases had no gene match. CDR3 length equals 14 residues. Profiling relied on immunoSEQ multiplex PCR, and the TCRdb table lists in-frame clones only, not all of them. The table records roughly 120,000 clones, less than 90% of them present only once. Study-wide points: First-cohort TCR clusters were later found to tend to co-occur in the 120 or so validation repertoires. Altogether, more than 150 TCR beta chains were recorded as cytomegalovirus-associated.

The TCR originated in a man aged 18 to 30 in good health and CMV-seropositive. This chain joins TRBV7-7 and TRBJ2-2; 8 bases are a match to TRBD2. Sequences were obtained from PBMCs. The DNA for the CDR3 is TGTGCCAGCAGCTTATCGGGGGGGGCCGGGGAGCTGTTTTTT. It codes for CASSLSGGAGELFF.